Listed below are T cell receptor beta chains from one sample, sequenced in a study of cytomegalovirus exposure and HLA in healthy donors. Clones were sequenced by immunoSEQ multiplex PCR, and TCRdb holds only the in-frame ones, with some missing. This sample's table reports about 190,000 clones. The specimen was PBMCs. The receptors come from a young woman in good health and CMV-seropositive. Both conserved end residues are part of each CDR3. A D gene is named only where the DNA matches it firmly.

CDR3: CASSMGAGENQPQHF
DNA: TGTGCCAGTAGTATGGGGGCAGGGGAAAATCAGCCCCAGCATTTT
D: .
V: TRBV19
J: TRBJ1-5

CDR3: CASSYGQGNTYEQYF
DNA: TGTGCCAGCAGTTACGGGCAGGGGAACACCTACGAGCAGTACTTC
D: .
V: TRBV6-5
J: TRBJ2-7

CDR3: CASGLTSGNTEAFF
DNA: TGTGCTAGTGGTTTGACCTCAGGGAACACTGAAGCTTTCTTT
D: .
V: TRBV12-5
J: TRBJ1-1

CDR3: CASSLFWQGNGELFF
DNA: TGTGCCAGCAGTTTATTCTGGCAGGGGAACGGGGAGCTGTTTTTT
D: .
V: TRBV28
J: TRBJ2-2

CDR3: CASSPIRDRGHKLFF
DNA: TGTGCCAGCAGCCCGATCCGGGACAGGGGGCATAAACTGTTTTTT
D: TRBD1
V: TRBV7-6
J: TRBJ1-4

CDR3: CASSGGANTGELFF
DNA: TGTGCCAGCAGCGGGGGCGCGAACACCGGGGAGCTGTTTTTT
D: .
V: TRBV9
J: TRBJ2-2

CDR3: CASSQDSLSYEQYF
DNA: TGCGCCAGCAGCCAAGATTCCCTATCCTACGAGCAGTACTTC
D: .
V: TRBV4-3
J: TRBJ2-7

CDR3: CASSDRSQPQHF
DNA: TGTGCCAGCAGTGATCGTTCTCAGCCCCAGCATTTT
D: .
V: TRBV2
J: TRBJ1-5

CDR3: CASSEWVDRGEFF
DNA: TGTGCCAGCAGTGAATGGGTGGACAGGGGCGAGTTCTTC
D: TRBD1
V: TRBV6-1
J: TRBJ2-1

CDR3: CASTLHIDYEQYF
DNA: TGTGCCAGCACTTTACATATAGACTACGAGCAGTACTTC
D: .
V: TRBV6-6
J: TRBJ2-7

CDR3: CASRAGGGIPGANVLTF
DNA: TGTGCCAGCAGAGCAGGGGGCGGGATCCCTGGGGCCAACGTCCTGACTTTC
D: TRBD1
V: TRBV2
J: TRBJ2-6

CDR3: CASSLDSADTQYF
DNA: TGCGCCAGCAGCCTAGACTCCGCAGATACGCAGTATTTT
D: .
V: TRBV4-3
J: TRBJ2-3

CDR3: CASSPFPPTGLTDTQYF
DNA: TGCGCCAGCAGTCCCTTCCCCCCCACAGGGCTCACAGATACGCAGTATTTT
D: .
V: TRBV10-2
J: TRBJ2-3

CDR3: CASSLRDYQGIDTQYF
DNA: TGTGCCAGCAGCCTCCGGGACTACCAAGGTATAGATACGCAGTATTTT
D: TRBD2
V: TRBV27
J: TRBJ2-3

CDR3: CATSRDLPSRQFF
DNA: TGTGCCACCAGCAGAGATTTGCCGAGTAGGCAGTTCTTC
D: .
V: TRBV15
J: TRBJ2-1

CDR3: CASSHHTSSGANVLTF
DNA: TGTGCCAGTAGCCACCACACTAGCTCTGGGGCCAACGTCCTGACTTTC
D: .
V: TRBV19
J: TRBJ2-6

CDR3: CASSPQGQLPGWETQYF
DNA: TGTGCCAGCTCACCACAGGGACAATTACCGGGTTGGGAGACCCAGTACTTC
D: .
V: TRBV18
J: TRBJ2-5

CDR3: CASSSAGRGDYGYTF
DNA: TGTGCCAGCAGCTCCGCGGGCAGGGGCGACTATGGCTACACCTTC
D: .
V: TRBV5-6
J: TRBJ1-2

CDR3: CASSPRLAASTDTQYF
DNA: TGTGCCAGCAGCCCGCGTCTAGCTGCTAGCACAGATACGCAGTATTTT
D: .
V: TRBV7-9
J: TRBJ2-3

CDR3: CASSQTSGADTQYF
DNA: TGCGCCAGCAGCCAAACTAGCGGGGCAGATACGCAGTATTTT
D: TRBD2
V: TRBV4-1
J: TRBJ2-3

CDR3: CSAPSTDTQYF
DNA: TGCAGTGCTCCAAGCACAGATACGCAGTATTTT
D: .
V: TRBV20-1
J: TRBJ2-3

CDR3: CASSQVMNTEAFF
DNA: TGCGCCAGCAGTCAGGTCATGAACACTGAAGCTTTCTTT
D: .
V: TRBV5-1
J: TRBJ1-1

CDR3: CASSLDPTGVKGEQFF
DNA: TGCGCCAGCAGCTTAGACCCGACAGGGGTGAAGGGTGAGCAGTTCTTC
D: TRBD1
V: TRBV5-1
J: TRBJ2-1

CDR3: CAISERTEGRRYEQYF
DNA: TGTGCCATCAGTGAGAGGACAGAAGGACGACGCTACGAGCAGTACTTC
D: .
V: TRBV10-3
J: TRBJ2-7

CDR3: CASSGGKETQYF
DNA: TGTGCCAGCAGCGGAGGGAAAGAGACCCAGTACTTC
D: .
V: TRBV2
J: TRBJ2-5

CDR3: CASSPRQGRSGANVLTF
DNA: TGTGCCAGCAGTCCGAGACAGGGTAGGTCTGGGGCCAACGTCCTGACTTTC
D: TRBD1
V: TRBV27
J: TRBJ2-6

CDR3: CASSPGVLNTEAFF
DNA: TGTGCCAGCAGCCCCGGGGTATTGAACACTGAAGCTTTCTTT
D: .
V: TRBV7-8
J: TRBJ1-1

CDR3: CATSSTGALRNQPQHF
DNA: TGTGCCACCAGCAGTACAGGGGCCCTTCGCAATCAGCCCCAGCATTTT
D: TRBD1
V: TRBV15
J: TRBJ1-5

CDR3: CASSSQGSYNSPLHF
DNA: TGTGCCAGCAGCTCTCAGGGGTCCTATAATTCACCCCTCCACTTT
D: .
V: TRBV7-9
J: TRBJ1-6

CDR3: CASSLQTGTGYLEQYF
DNA: TGCGCCAGCAGCTTACAAACCGGGACAGGCTATCTCGAGCAGTACTTC
D: TRBD1
V: TRBV5-1
J: TRBJ2-7

CDR3: CASSLTGTADEKLFF
DNA: TGTGCCAGCAGTCTAACCGGGACAGCCGATGAAAAACTGTTTTTT
D: TRBD1
V: TRBV6-1
J: TRBJ1-4

CDR3: CASSLELRGLLFF
DNA: TGTGCCAGCAGCTTAGAGTTACGAGGGCTACTGTTTTTT
D: .
V: TRBV11-2
J: TRBJ1-4

CDR3: CASSDVPLGVATNEKLFF
DNA: TGTGCCAGCAGCGACGTCCCCCTAGGAGTAGCAACTAATGAAAAACTGTTTTTT
D: .
V: TRBV9
J: TRBJ1-4

CDR3: CASSQEAQETQYF
DNA: TGTGCCAGCAGCCAAGAGGCCCAAGAGACCCAGTACTTC
D: .
V: TRBV4-2
J: TRBJ2-5

CDR3: CASSGDRAPDTQYF
DNA: TGTGCCAGCAGTGGAGACAGGGCCCCAGATACGCAGTATTTT
D: TRBD1
V: TRBV6-1
J: TRBJ2-3

CDR3: CASRLVGEGEQFF
DNA: TGTGCCAGCAGACTAGTAGGAGAGGGTGAGCAGTTCTTC
D: .
V: TRBV2
J: TRBJ2-1

CDR3: CASSLALVQGLSGNTIYF
DNA: TGTGCCAGCAGCTTAGCTCTAGTACAGGGGCTCTCTGGAAACACCATATATTTT
D: TRBD1
V: TRBV7-2
J: TRBJ1-3

CDR3: CASSLGTGMNTEAFF
DNA: TGTGCCAGCAGCTTAGGGACAGGGATGAACACTGAAGCTTTCTTT
D: TRBD1
V: TRBV7-2
J: TRBJ1-1

CDR3: CASSYRGQGTDTQYF
DNA: TGCGCCAGCAGCTACAGGGGACAGGGCACAGATACGCAGTATTTT
D: TRBD1
V: TRBV5-1
J: TRBJ2-3

CDR3: CASSFQGWDEKLFF
DNA: TGCGCCAGCAGCTTCCAGGGGTGGGACGAAAAACTGTTTTTT
D: .
V: TRBV5-1
J: TRBJ1-4

CDR3: CASSGGGVQPQHF
DNA: TGTGCCAGCAGTGGGGGCGGGGTCCAGCCCCAGCATTTT
D: .
V: TRBV2
J: TRBJ1-5

CDR3: CASSVTLLGGQFF
DNA: TGTGCCAGCAGCGTGACCCTTTTGGGGGGGCAGTTCTTC
D: .
V: TRBV6-5
J: TRBJ2-1

CDR3: CASSIRLNSRTLRETQYF
DNA: TGTGCCAGTAGTATTCGGCTGAACAGTCGCACCTTAAGAGAAACCCAGTACTTC
D: .
V: TRBV19
J: TRBJ2-5

CDR3: CASMGLRGNQPQHF
DNA: TGTGCCAGCATGGGGCTCCGGGGCAATCAGCCCCAGCATTTT
D: .
V: TRBV2
J: TRBJ1-5

CDR3: CASSQRTAHDSPLHF
DNA: TGCGCCAGCAGCCAGAGGACAGCGCACGATTCACCCCTCCACTTT
D: .
V: TRBV4-1
J: TRBJ1-6

CDR3: CASSAQDSEAFF
DNA: TGTGCCAGCAGTGCTCAAGACTCTGAAGCTTTCTTT
D: .
V: TRBV28
J: TRBJ1-1

CDR3: CASSHLYGYTF
DNA: TGTGCCAGCTCGCACTTATATGGCTACACCTTC
D: .
V: TRBV6-5
J: TRBJ1-2

CDR3: CASSILEGDSEDEQFF
DNA: TGTGCCAGTAGTATCCTAGAGGGGGATTCCGAAGATGAGCAGTTCTTC
D: .
V: TRBV19
J: TRBJ2-1

CDR3: CASSPRRAGDGEQYF
DNA: TGCGCCAGCAGCCCTCGGAGAGCGGGGGATGGGGAGCAGTACTTC
D: TRBD2
V: TRBV5-1
J: TRBJ2-7

CDR3: CASSQEPGGSYNSPLHF
DNA: TGCGCCAGCAGCCAAGAGCCCGGGGGCTCCTATAATTCACCCCTCCACTTT
D: .
V: TRBV4-1
J: TRBJ1-6